This TCR beta chain was identified during a study of blood T cells in healthy people across ages. V dropped 4 bases and J dropped 2; count of bases not matched to a gene: 14. The CDR3 totals 16 residues. Germline values: CDR1 DFQATT, CDR2 SNEGSKA (reference sequence). A J-beta primer mix and a sample-barcoded 5' primer were used in a second PCR of roughly 6 to 11 cycles. TCRdb itself ran the 5' RACE reads through MiXCR, one entry per CDR3 protein. The sample gives about a million distinct CDR3 sequences, roughly 47% of which show up once; over 20% is in the top ten. The chain links TRBV20-1 to TRBJ2-7; 7 bases line up with TRBD2. The sample comprised blood. This clonotype was sampled from a woman aged 55-69 years in good health. CDR3 DNA: TGCAGTGCTAACAAAGCGGGACCCTCGCTTCCCTACGAGCAGTACTTC. Encoded protein: CSANKAGPSLPYEQYF.